This record looks at one T cell receptor beta chain sequence and its context. Its antigen is unidentified. These data come from a study of vaccination and CD4 T cells after COVID-19. Specified treatment: roughly 11-day PBMC culture with coronavirus spike peptide pools or control peptides (ViraFEST assay). Cultured CD4+ T cell DNA was sequenced using the Oncomine TCR Beta short-read assay. TCRdb analysed the PCR reads with MiXCR anew, one entry per CDR3 protein. The table has about 13,000 distinct CDR3 sequences, approximately 50% seen once. The V gene end was trimmed by 7 bases and the J gene end by 0 bases; junction bases not matched to a gene: 22. CDR1 and CDR2 from the germline V gene are ENHRY and SYGVKD. The CDR3 consists of 23 residues.

The chain links TRBV10-3 to TRBJ2-1; 15 bases are a match to TRBD2. The sequencing input was CD4+ T cells from blood, cultured in vitro. This receptor was identified in a human donor who had recovered from COVID-19. This CDR3 is CAIIFRDGAGLAGGPSSYNEQFF. The CDR3 bases are TGTGCCATCATCTTCCGGGACGGAGCGGGACTAGCGGGAGGACCAAGCTCCTACAATGAGCAGTTCTTC.